The T cell receptor beta chain described here comes from a study of blood T cell repertoires in COVID-19. The germline V gene has CDR1 SGHNT and CDR2 YYREEE (reference sequence). The length of the CDR3 is 18 residues. V lost 0 bases, J lost 2 bases, and 20 bases lay in between. Allocation to cohorts depended on clinical history reported by the participants. The repertoire was sequenced with immunoSEQ multiplex PCR; TCRdb's copy has only in-frame clones and lacks some. The sample yields 330,000 or so clones, about 87% seen once. This receptor was identified in a man aged 40-55 years in a cohort exposed to, infected with or recovered from COVID-19 (not recorded which). This sequence joins TRBV5-4 and TRBJ1-2, with D tentatively TRBD1 (5 bases). The source material was PBMCs or T cells enriched from blood (not recorded which). This chain's CDR3 is CASSLATPSTVINYGYTF. CDR3 DNA sequence: TGTGCCAGCAGCTTGGCGACCCCGTCGACAGTCATCAACTATGGCTACACCTTC.